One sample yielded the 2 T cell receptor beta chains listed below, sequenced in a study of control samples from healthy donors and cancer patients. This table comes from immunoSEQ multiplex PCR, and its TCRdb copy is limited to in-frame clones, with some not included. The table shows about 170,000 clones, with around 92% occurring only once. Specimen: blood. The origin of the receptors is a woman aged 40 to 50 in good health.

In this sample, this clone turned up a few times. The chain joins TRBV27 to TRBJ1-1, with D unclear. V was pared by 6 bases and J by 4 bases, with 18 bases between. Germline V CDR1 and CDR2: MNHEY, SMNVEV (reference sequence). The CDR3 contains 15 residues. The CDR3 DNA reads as TGTGCCAGCAGATTTAATATAGCTGGAACCACTGAAGCTTTCTTT. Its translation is CASRFNIAGTTEAFF.

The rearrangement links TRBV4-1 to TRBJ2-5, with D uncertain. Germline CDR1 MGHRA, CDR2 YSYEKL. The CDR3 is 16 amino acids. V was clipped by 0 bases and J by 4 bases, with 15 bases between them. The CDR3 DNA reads TGCGCCAGCAGCCAAGAGATCGGCGTGCGATTAGAGACCCAGTACTTC. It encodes CASSQEIGVRLETQYF.